This record concerns one T cell receptor beta chain sequence. Between the trimmed V and J ends, which lost 9 bases and 3 bases, there was a span of 13 bases. Per germline, CDR1 ENHRY and CDR2 SYGVKD. This CDR3 comprises 13 residues. The sample belongs to a study of Graves' ophthalmopathy and Graves' hyperthyroidism. Study at large: Pretreatment peripheral blood was obtained at initial diagnosis.

TCR beta CDR3 amplification used RNA transcripts. An initial RT-PCR round employing HTBI primers preceded a second-round multiplex PCR. Via MiXCR, TCRdb re-called the multiplex PCR reads, giving one row per CDR3 protein. The sample yields about 240,000 distinct CDR3 sequences, roughly 50% seen once. CAS ≥3, NOSPECS ≥4, moderate-to-severe activity and duration under 3 months marked donors with ophthalmopathy. The sequenced sample consisted of peripheral blood. This receptor was obtained from an adult man with Graves' ophthalmopathy. The rearrangement uses TRBV10-3 and TRBJ2-3; possible D gene TRBD1, 6 bases. The CDR3 loop reads CAIRDTGTDTQYF. In DNA, the CDR3 is TGTGCCATAAGGGACACCGGAACAGATACGCAGTATTTT.